The 19 T cell receptor beta chains below all came from one sample that was sequenced in a study of blood T cell repertoires in COVID-19. Profiled with immunoSEQ multiplex PCR; TCRdb holds only in-frame clones, not every one. The sample lists 200,000 to 250,000 clones, more than 80% seen once, with approximately 1.8% in the top ten. Material for sequencing was PBMCs or T cells enriched from blood (not recorded which). These receptors were obtained from a man in his fifties or sixties who had recovered from COVID-19.

As concerns this clone: Different DNA sequences within this sample yield the same CDR3. This chain links TRBV27 with TRBJ2-7; a weak D match, TRBD1 (6 bases). Germline V gene lookup returns CDR1 MNHEY and CDR2 SMNVEV (reference sequence). Trimming left V 2 bases short and J 1 base short, with 9 bases between. This CDR3 is 14 amino acids long. The CDR3 loop reads CASSLNRVSYEQYF. The CDR3 DNA sequence: TGTGCCAGCAGTTTAAACAGGGTATCCTACGAGCAGTACTTC.

The rearrangement links TRBV11-3 to TRBJ2-5; unclear D gene. The V end was cut by 1 base, the J end by 0 bases, with 18 bases between. The germline V gene encodes CDR1 SGHNT and CDR2 YENEEA. This CDR3 has 18 amino acids. CDR3 nucleotides: TGTGCCAGCAGCTTAGGAGAGGTGGAGTCCGGGTACCAAGAGACCCAGTACTTC. Encoded protein: CASSLGEVESGYQETQYF.

The genes are TRBV27 and TRBJ2-7, with 9 nucleotides matching TRBD1. Per germline, CDR1 MNHEY and CDR2 SMNVEV (reference sequence). The CDR3 is 14 residues long. Trimming cost V 4 bases and J 9 bases; bases outside gene matches: 10. CDR3 residues: CASSSRGQGTGQYF. CDR3 nucleotides: TGTGCCAGCAGTTCGAGAGGACAGGGGACCGGGCAGTACTTC.

The genes are TRBV18 and TRBJ1-2, with D perhaps TRBD1 (5 bases). Trimming removed 6 bases from V and 3 bases from J, with 11 bases in between. This CDR3 contains 13 residues. From germline, CDR1 is KGHSH and CDR2 LQKENI. Here the CDR3 reads CASSAGTDYGYTF. Written as DNA, the CDR3 is TGTGCCAGCTCCGCCGGGACTGACTATGGCTACACCTTC.

This sequence joins TRBV4-3 and TRBJ1-5, with a tentative D call TRBD1 (5 bases). The CDR3 is made up of 15 amino acids. V was pared by 0 bases and J by 2 bases, with 8 bases between. Germline V gene sequence: CDR1 LGHNA, CDR2 YSLEER. The CDR3 sequence: CASSQDWGGNQPQHF. The CDR3 nucleotides read TGCGCCAGCAGCCAAGATTGGGGGGGCAATCAGCCCCAGCATTTT.

The chain recombines TRBV18 with TRBJ1-6, with 12 bases aligning to TRBD1. Germline CDR1 reads KGHSH; CDR2 reads LQKENI. The ends lost 6 bases at V and 7 bases at J; junction bases unmatched: 7. This CDR3 is built from 16 residues. As DNA, the CDR3 is TGTGCCAGCTCGCCGGGGACAGGGGGCTCGAATTCACCCCTCCACTTT. Its protein is CASSPGTGGSNSPLHF.

V and J are TRBV27 and TRBJ1-2, with D perhaps TRBD1 (6 bases). There are 15 residues in the CDR3. Germline-derived CDR1 and CDR2 are MNHEY and SMNVEV (reference sequence). The V end was cut by 1 base, the J end by 4 bases, with 13 bases between. The CDR3: CASSLYPQGSYGYTF. CDR3 nucleotide sequence: TGTGCCAGCAGTTTATACCCACAGGGATCCTATGGCTACACCTTC.

The gene calls are TRBV18 and TRBJ2-5; no firm D call. CDR3 length: 16 residues. Germline V CDR1 and CDR2: KGHSH, LQKENI. V was clipped by 3 bases and J by 3 bases, with 17 bases between them. The CDR3 sequence: CASSPPTHTAKETQYF. The CDR3 DNA is TGTGCCAGCTCACCCCCAACCCATACAGCAAAAGAGACCCAGTACTTC.

The chain has TRBV3-1 (or the pseudogene TRBV3-2) and TRBJ1-1; D gene unclear. CDR1 is LGHDT and CDR2 is YNNKEL in the germline V gene (reference sequence). The V end was cut by 1 base, the J end by 6 bases, with 6 bases between. CDR3 length: 12 residues. The CDR3 DNA follows: TGTGCCAGCAGCCAAGGTCCAGCTGAAGCTTTCTTT. The encoded protein is CASSQGPAEAFF.

The rearrangement uses TRBV13 and TRBJ2-5, with 8 bases matching TRBD2. The CDR3 contains 16 residues. The germline CDR1 and CDR2 sequences are PRHDT and FYEKMQ (reference sequence). V shed 4 bases and J 4 bases; nucleotides not matched to a gene: 11. CDR3 bases: TGTGCCAGCAGCTCCCAATCCGTGGCGGGGGGAGAGACCCAGTACTTC. Translation: CASSSQSVAGGETQYF.

V usage is TRBV24-1 and J usage is TRBJ2-2, with 9 bases lining up with TRBD2. J was trimmed by 6 bases and V by 7 bases; bases with no gene match: 8. The CDR3 contains 15 residues. The germline gives CDR1 KGHDR, CDR2 SFDVKD. The CDR3 sequence: CATRSGTSISGELFF. The CDR3 nucleotides are TGTGCCACCAGAAGCGGGACTAGCATCTCCGGGGAGCTGTTTTTT.

The chain carries TRBV7-2 and TRBJ2-2; 10 bases agree with TRBD1. V trimming: 1 base; J trimming: 7 bases; junction bases outside the gene matches: 6. Germline values: CDR1 SGHTA, CDR2 FQGNSA. CDR3 length equals 16 residues. The CDR3, as DNA: TGTGCCAGCAGCTTAGTTTGGGACAGGGGAATCGGGGAGCTGTTTTTT. This translates into CASSLVWDRGIGELFF.

The genes are TRBV4-2 and TRBJ2-5, with TRBD2 matching over 9 bases. Germline lookup yields CDR1 LGHNA and CDR2 YNFKEQ. The CDR3 has 16 amino acids. After removal of 1 base from V and 4 bases from J, the junction contained 7 bases not matched to a gene. CDR3 protein: CASSQVGGGAGETQYF. The CDR3 region has the DNA TGTGCCAGCAGCCAAGTTGGCGGGGGGGCCGGAGAGACCCAGTACTTC.

In this sample, this clone turned up a few times. The chain uses TRBV25-1 and TRBJ2-1, with 8 bases fitting TRBD2. CDR1 is MGHDK, CDR2 SYGVNS, per germline. The CDR3 is 15 amino acids. The V and J ends lost 1 base and 9 bases, in that order; junction bases with no gene match: 8. The CDR3 DNA sequence: TGTGCCAGCAGTGAATTGCTAGCGGGTCGGGGTGAGCAGTTCTTC. This codes for CASSELLAGRGEQFF.

CDR3 sequence (DNA): TGTGCCAGCACCCCGGTGACAGGGCCATATGGCTACACCTTC. As protein: CASTPVTGPYGYTF. This sequence joins TRBV7-2 and TRBJ1-2, with 7 bases lining up with TRBD1. The ends lost 7 bases at V and 5 bases at J; junction bases unmatched: 10. This CDR3 spans 14 amino acids. CDR1 SGHTA and CDR2 FQGNSA come from the germline V gene. Complete variable domain (other parts from reference TRBV7-2 and TRBJ1-2): GAGVSQSPSNKVTEKGKDVELRCDPISGHTALYWYRQSLGQGLEFLIYFQGNSAPDKSGLPSDRFSAERTGGSVSTLTIQRTQQEDSAVYLCASTPVTGPYGYTFGSGTRLTVV.

This clone was detected a few times. The gene calls are TRBV6-5 and TRBJ1-1, with TRBD1 matching 7 bases. The V gene's germline CDR1 is MNHEY and CDR2 SVGAGI. The junction had 4 bases not matched to a gene; V was cut back by 2 bases and J by 1 base. The CDR3 contains 15 residues. CDR3 protein: CASSYLRDRNTEAFF. The CDR3 coding sequence is TGTGCCAGCAGTTACCTACGGGACAGGAACACTGAAGCTTTCTTT.

V and J are TRBV7-9 and TRBJ1-6; D not certain. Trimming pared 2 bases from V and 8 bases from J, leaving 13 bases between. The germline gives CDR1 SEHNR, CDR2 FQNEAQ (reference sequence). The CDR3 loop spans 15 amino acids. The CDR3: CASSLRAGGDSPLHF. CDR3 sequence (DNA): TGTGCCAGCAGCTTACGGGCCGGAGGTGATTCACCCCTCCACTTT. The whole variable domain, remainder taken from reference TRBV7-9 and TRBJ1-6, is DTGVSQNPRHKITKRGQNVTFRCDPISEHNRLYWYRQTLGQGPEFLTYFQNEAQLEKSRLLSDRFSAERPKGSFSTLEIQRTEQGDSAMYLCASSLRAGGDSPLHFGNGTRLTVT.

The J gene is TRBJ2-7, the V gene TRBV5-5, with 9 bases lining up with TRBD1. V shed 0 bases, J shed 3 bases, and the junction held 4 bases outside the gene matches. The CDR3 is made up of 15 amino acids. The germline V gene encodes CDR1 SGHKS and CDR2 YYEKEE (reference sequence). The CDR3 nucleotides read TGTGCCAGCAGCTTGGGAGGGACAGGGTTCTACGAGCAGTACTTC. Translation gives CASSLGGTGFYEQYF.

There are a few counts of this clone. V is TRBV20-1 and J is TRBJ2-7; TRBD1 is a possible D gene (6 bases). Germline loops: CDR1 DFQATT, CDR2 SNEGSKA (reference sequence). The V and J ends lost 3 bases and 5 bases respectively, with 11 bases between them. This CDR3 spans 12 amino acids. The CDR3 DNA reads as TGCAGTGCTAGTACAGGGAGCGACGAGCAGTACTTC. Amino acids: CSASTGSDEQYF.